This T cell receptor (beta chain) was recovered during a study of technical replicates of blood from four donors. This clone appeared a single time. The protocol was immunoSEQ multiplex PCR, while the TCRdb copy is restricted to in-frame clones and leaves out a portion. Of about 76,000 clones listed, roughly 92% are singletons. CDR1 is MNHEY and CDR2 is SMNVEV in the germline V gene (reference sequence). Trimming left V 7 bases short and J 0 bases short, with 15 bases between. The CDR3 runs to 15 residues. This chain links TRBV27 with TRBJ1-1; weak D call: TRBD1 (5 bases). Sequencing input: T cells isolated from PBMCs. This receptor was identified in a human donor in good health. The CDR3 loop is CASNPRVAMNTEAFF. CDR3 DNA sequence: TGTGCCAGCAATCCCAGGGTCGCCATGAACACTGAAGCTTTCTTT.